What follows are 26 T cell receptor beta chains derived from one specimen sequenced in a study of CD8 T cells in ankylosing spondylitis. MiXCR, applied by TCRdb to the 5' RACE reads, yields one record per CDR3 protein. Counted here are over 200,000 distinct CDR3 sequences, over 9.5% occurring once; the ten biggest clones make up about a fifth. Sample: blood, either unsorted or a sorted T cell fraction (not recorded which). These receptors were collected from a male donor with ankylosing spondylitis or in good health (not recorded which).

This clonotype was picked up many times. The chain combines TRBV10-3 with TRBJ1-2; D not certain. CDR3 length: 14 residues. V was clipped by 2 bases and J by 4 bases, with 11 bases between them. Germline assignment: CDR1 ENHRY and CDR2 SYGVKD. This chain's CDR3 is CAISEDGAPYGYTF. CDR3 DNA: TGTGCCATCAGTGAGGACGGAGCCCCCTATGGCTACACCTTC.

This clonotype was found a few times. The gene calls are TRBV28 and TRBJ1-5, with no clear D. Trimming shortened V by 6 bases and J by 0 bases, and 18 bases separated the two germline ends. The length of the CDR3 is 17 residues. The germline V gene encodes CDR1 MDHEN and CDR2 SYDVKM. CDR3 loop: CASREDRRLDSNQPQHF. The CDR3 DNA follows: TGTGCCAGCAGAGAGGACCGGCGCCTAGATAGCAATCAGCCCCAGCATTTT.

This clonotype was counted ten times or more. V is TRBV20-1 and J is TRBJ2-5; no reliable D call. The CDR3 is 16 residues long. Germline V gives CDR1 DFQATT, CDR2 SNEGSKA (reference sequence). V was shortened by 0 bases and J by 1 base, with 15 bases between the two germline ends. CDR3 DNA sequence: TGCAGTGCTAGAGATTTAGGTGGTGTCACCCAAGAGACCCAGTACTTC. It translates to CSARDLGGVTQETQYF.

In its sample, this clonotype was seen many times. This rearrangement joins TRBV20-1 to TRBJ2-1; 7 bases map to TRBD1. CDR3 length equals 15 residues. CDR1 and CDR2 (germline): DFQATT, SNEGSKA (reference sequence). V lost 3 bases and J lost 3; bases outside the gene matches: 8. For the CDR3, the DNA is TGCAGTGCTAGTCGATCACAGGGGTACTACAATGAGCAGTTCTTC. Translated, it gives CSASRSQGYYNEQFF.

Ten or more counts support this clonotype. The chain links TRBV5-4 to TRBJ1-6; D uncertain. The CDR3 runs to 14 residues. V was cut by 0 bases and J by 8 bases, with 9 bases left in between. CDR1 and CDR2 (germline): SGHNT, YYREEE (reference sequence). CDR3 sequence (DNA): TGTGCCAGCAGCTTGGAAAGACGCGATTCACCCCTCCACTTT. It codes for CASSLERRDSPLHF. Full variable domain (missing parts from reference TRBV5-4 and TRBJ1-6): ETGVTQSPTHLIKTRGQQVTLRCSSQSGHNTVSWYQQALGQGPQFIFQYYREEENGRGNFPPRFSGLQFPNYSSELNVNALELDDSALYLCASSLERRDSPLHFGNGTRLTVT.

Regarding this clonotype: This may be a read error: a much more frequent sequence differs by one nucleotide. This chain connects TRBV5-1 to TRBJ2-5; the D gene is possibly TRBD1 (6 bases). Germline CDR1 SGHRS, CDR2 YFSETQ. The CDR3 extends over 21 amino acids. The ends were cut back, 0 bases at V and 4 bases at J, with 31 bases in the middle. The CDR3: CASSLETKGVARKGVPETQYF. The DNA for the CDR3 is TGCGCCAGCAGCTTGGAGACGAAGGGGGTGGCTCGAAAGGGGGTACCAGAGACCCAGTACTTC.

Note on this clonotype: Possible read error: a much larger clone is one base away. This chain connects TRBV5-1 to TRBJ1-1; tentative D call: TRBD1 (5 bases). The CDR3 covers 16 residues. Germline assignment: CDR1 SGHRS and CDR2 YFSETQ. V was pared by 0 bases and J by 3 bases, with 15 bases between. This CDR3 reads CASSLGGRAGYTEAFF. CDR3 sequence (DNA): TGCGCCAGCAGCTTGGGGGGACGGGCGGGGTACACTGAAGCTTTCTTT.

The chain joins TRBV20-1 to TRBJ2-5, with D possibly matching TRBD1 (5 bases). With 5 bases removed from V and 2 bases from J, the gap between germline ends came to 15 bases. Germline V gene sequence: CDR1 DFQATT, CDR2 SNEGSKA (reference sequence). The CDR3 is made up of 14 amino acids. The CDR3 bases are TGCAGTGCTTTGGGGCAGGGCTCACAAGAGACCCAGTACTTC. Amino acids: CSALGQGSQETQYF.

The chain recombines TRBV5-6 with TRBJ2-5; maybe TRBD2 (5 bases). The CDR3 extends over 14 amino acids. Germline CDR1 is SGHDT and CDR2 is YYEEEE. With 2 bases removed from V and 5 bases from J, the gap between germline ends came to 13 bases. The CDR3 is CASSLLTRAETQYF. The DNA for the CDR3 is TGTGCCAGCAGCTTACTAACTAGGGCGGAGACCCAGTACTTC.

A note on this clonotype: This sequence may be a read error, since a much larger clone differs from it by one base. This rearrangement joins TRBV29-1 to TRBJ2-5; D perhaps matches TRBD2 (6 bases). This CDR3 spans 13 amino acids. CDR1 and CDR2 from the germline V gene are SQVTM and ANQGSEA. For the CDR3, the DNA is TGCAGCGTTGGACCGGGACTGCAAGAGGCCCAGTACTTC. Protein sequence: CSVGPGLQEAQYF.

This clonotype came up once. The gene calls are TRBV12-3 or TRBV12-4 and TRBJ2-5; the D is unclear. V gave up 2 bases and J gave up 1 base, with 5 bases separating them. This CDR3 is built from 13 residues. As DNA, the CDR3 is TGTGCCAGCAGTTTAAACCGCCAAGAGACCCAGTACTTC. Protein: CASSLNRQETQYF.

This clonotype was observed a handful of times. The V gene is TRBV7-9, the J gene TRBJ2-7; TRBD2 matches 8 bases. The CDR3 covers 13 residues. The germline CDR1 and CDR2 sequences are SEHNR and FQNEAQ (reference sequence). Trimming took 5 bases from V and 1 from J; bases not matched to a gene: 1. The CDR3 DNA reads as TGTGCCAGCAGCCGGGGGGGGTCCTACGAGCAGTACTTC. Its protein is CASSRGGSYEQYF.

This clonotype was seen a few times. This sequence joins TRBV20-1 and TRBJ1-2; possible D gene TRBD1, 5 bases. Germline loops: CDR1 DFQATT, CDR2 SNEGSKA (reference sequence). Trimming left V 4 bases short and J 2 bases short, with 11 bases between. The CDR3 sequence is 13 residues long. The CDR3, as DNA: TGCAGTGCTACGGCAGGGAACAACTATGGCTACACCTTC. This gives the protein CSATAGNNYGYTF.

This clonotype occurred many times. This chain links TRBV5-1 with TRBJ1-4; maybe TRBD1 (6 bases). CDR1 and CDR2 from the germline V gene are SGHRS and YFSETQ. V lost 4 bases and J lost 2, with 12 bases in between. CDR3 length equals 15 residues. CDR3 amino acids: CASSPAGATNEKLFF. As DNA, the CDR3 is TGCGCCAGCAGCCCCGCAGGGGCTACTAATGAAAAACTGTTTTTT.

The table lists this clonotype with many counts. The chain joins TRBV30 to TRBJ2-2; TRBD1 agrees at 9 bases. The length of the CDR3 is 14 residues. The V and J ends lost 7 bases and 6 bases, in that order; junction bases with no gene match: 9. Germline V gene data show CDR1 as GTSNPN and CDR2 as SVGIG (reference sequence). The CDR3 bases are TGTGCCTTCCTGGACAGGGGTTTTGCCGGGGAGCTGTTTTTT. This sequence encodes CAFLDRGFAGELFF.

V is TRBV28 and J is TRBJ2-3; D not resolved. Germline V CDR1 and CDR2: MDHEN, SYDVKM. This CDR3 is 12 amino acids long. V lost 8 bases and J 6 bases, leaving 12 bases between the germline ends. CDR3 region: CASSSPPDTQYF. The CDR3 DNA reads as TGTGCCAGCTCCTCCCCTCCGGATACGCAGTATTTT.

This clonotype has only a few counts. The chain joins TRBV5-8 to TRBJ1-4; D is perhaps TRBD1 (5 bases). The germline V gene encodes CDR1 SGHTS and CDR2 YDEGEE. The CDR3 length is 16 residues. Trimming left V 2 bases short and J 5 bases short, with 16 bases between. The CDR3 loop is CASSFYSGTENEKLFF. In DNA, the CDR3 is TGTGCCAGCAGCTTCTACTCCGGGACGGAGAATGAAAAACTGTTTTTT.

On this clonotype itself: This clone may be a read error of a much larger clone one base away. The chain joins TRBV20-1 to TRBJ2-3; weak D call: TRBD2 (6 bases). This CDR3 has 14 amino acids. Germline lookup yields CDR1 DFQATT and CDR2 SNEGSKA (reference sequence). The CDR3 is CSAAPGAVADTQSF. The CDR3 coding sequence is TGCAGTGCCGCCCCGGGAGCCGTCGCAGATACGCAGTCTTTT.

This clonotype was found a few times. The chain has TRBV7-9 and TRBJ2-7; a weak D match, TRBD2 (5 bases). The CDR3 runs 12 residues. The V end lost 5 bases, the J end lost 6 bases, and 11 bases lay between the germline ends. Germline V CDR1 and CDR2: SEHNR, FQNEAQ (reference sequence). The CDR3 reads CASSPPEGEQYF. The CDR3 bases are TGTGCCAGCAGCCCTCCCGAGGGCGAGCAGTACTTC.

This clonotype was observed many times. This chain joins TRBV5-1 and TRBJ1-6; tentative D call: TRBD1 (6 bases). V was clipped by 4 bases and J by 8 bases, with 16 bases between them. Germline loops: CDR1 SGHRS, CDR2 YFSETQ. The CDR3 is 15 amino acids. Written as DNA, the CDR3 is TGCGCCAGCAGCCGAGCTGGGGGCGGCGATTCACCCCTCCACTTT. Residues: CASSRAGGGDSPLHF.

The chain employs TRBV18 and TRBJ1-1; possible D gene TRBD1, 6 bases. In germline, CDR1 is KGHSH, CDR2 LQKENI. The CDR3 loop spans 11 amino acids. V lost 8 bases, J lost 6 bases, and 10 bases lay in between. For the CDR3, the DNA is TGTGCCAGCCTCGAGGGGGCTGAAGCTTTCTTT. This translates into CASLEGAEAFF.

This clonotype was detected a few times. The chain joins TRBV27 to TRBJ1-1; D is possibly TRBD1 (5 bases). The V and J ends lost 3 bases and 2 bases respectively, with 13 bases between them. The CDR3 is 15 residues long. Germline V gene data show CDR1 as MNHEY and CDR2 as SMNVEV (reference sequence). The CDR3 region is CASSFLSRDNTEAFF. For the CDR3, the DNA is TGTGCCAGCAGTTTCCTAAGCCGGGACAACACTGAAGCTTTCTTT.

The V gene is TRBV11-2, the J gene TRBJ2-1; unclear D gene. The CDR3 spans 14 residues. Germline CDR1 SGHAT, CDR2 FQNNGV. V lost 4 bases and J 2 bases, leaving 9 bases between the germline ends. DNA for the CDR3: TGTGCCAGCAGCTACGGCTTAGCCTACAATGAGCAGTTCTTC. Residues: CASSYGLAYNEQFF.

This clonotype appeared a few times. The chain recombines TRBV4-1 with TRBJ2-5; D is unresolved. Germline lookup yields CDR1 MGHRA and CDR2 YSYEKL. Between the trimmed V and J ends, which lost 0 bases and 5 bases, there was a span of 10 bases. CDR3 length: 14 amino acids. CDR3 amino acids: CASSQDWGSETQYF. CDR3 DNA: TGCGCCAGCAGCCAAGATTGGGGAAGTGAGACCCAGTACTTC.

The rearrangement joins TRBV7-2 to TRBJ1-5, with a tentative D call TRBD1 (6 bases). V lost 4 bases and J 5 bases, leaving 18 bases between the germline ends. The CDR3 loop spans 16 amino acids. Germline V gene sequence: CDR1 SGHTA, CDR2 FQGNSA. The CDR3 coding sequence is TGTGCCAGCAGCTGGACCTCCACAGGGACCGATCAGCCCCAGCATTTT. Translating gives CASSWTSTGTDQPQHF.

This chain connects TRBV29-1 to TRBJ2-1, with D tentatively TRBD2 (6 bases). V was clipped by 3 bases and J by 5 bases, with 17 bases between them. Germline CDR1 is SQVTM and CDR2 is ANQGSEA. The CDR3 runs 15 residues. Written as DNA, the CDR3 is TGCAGCGTTGAGCGGGGTAAGAGAGTTAACAATGAGCAGTTCTTC. This codes for CSVERGKRVNNEQFF.